Presented here are 23 T cell receptor beta chains from one specimen sequenced in a study of blood T cell repertoires in COVID-19. The method was immunoSEQ multiplex PCR; TCRdb's version includes in-frame clones alone and lacks a portion of them. The sample shows around 140,000 clones, about 89% of them seen only once. Sequencing was carried out using peripheral blood. The receptor source for this set is a man aged 50 or older with active or convalescent COVID-19.

The chain couples TRBV3-1 (or the pseudogene TRBV3-2) to TRBJ2-2; 9 positions agree with TRBD2. Germline-derived CDR1 and CDR2 are LGHDT and YNNKEL (reference sequence). The CDR3 length is 19 residues. V was clipped by 0 bases and J by 6 bases; unmatched bases: 14. CDR3 amino acids: CASSQDRLAGPRAAGELFF. The CDR3 nucleotides are TGTGCCAGCAGCCAAGATCGCCTAGCGGGGCCTAGGGCAGCCGGGGAGCTGTTTTTT.

The genes are TRBV27 and TRBJ1-3; 7 nucleotides match TRBD1. The CDR3 runs to 17 residues. CDR1 is MNHEY and CDR2 is SMNVEV in the germline V gene (reference sequence). V trimming: 4 bases; J trimming: 3 bases; junction bases outside the gene matches: 12. CDR3 coding DNA: TGTGCCAGCAGTTCCTTCCGACAGGGATATCGTGGAAACACCATATATTTT. This translates into CASSSFRQGYRGNTIYF.

This chain uses TRBV6-4 with TRBJ2-5; D not resolved. The V end lost 3 bases, the J end lost 6 bases, and 11 bases lay between the germline ends. The CDR3 runs 13 residues. Germline-derived CDR1 and CDR2 are MRHNA and SNTAGT. DNA of the CDR3: TGTGCCAGCAGTGAATCCTCTGGGCAGACCCAGTACTTC. It codes for CASSESSGQTQYF.

The rearrangement links TRBV6-5 to TRBJ1-2; D is perhaps TRBD1 (5 bases). Trimming cost V 0 bases and J 5 bases, with 13 bases left between them. Per germline, CDR1 MNHEY and CDR2 SVGAGI. This CDR3 is 15 amino acids long. As DNA, the CDR3 is TGTGCCAGCAGTTACTCGAATCAGGGAAAGTATGGCTACACCTTC. Protein product: CASSYSNQGKYGYTF.

This sequence joins TRBV28 and TRBJ1-5, with 7 bases identical to TRBD1. Germline trimming cut 3 bases from V and 9 bases from J; bases unmatched to any gene: 8. This CDR3 region has 14 residues. Germline V gene lookup returns CDR1 MDHEN and CDR2 SYDVKM. CDR3 sequence reads: CASSLTGNFGPQHF. CDR3 DNA sequence: TGTGCCAGCAGTTTGACAGGGAACTTCGGGCCCCAGCATTTT.

This rearrangement joins TRBV19 to TRBJ2-1; TRBD1 is a possible D gene (6 bases). There are 18 residues in the CDR3. Germline loops: CDR1 LNHDA, CDR2 SQIVND (reference sequence). V was trimmed by 6 bases and J by 4 bases, leaving 25 bases between them. The CDR3 is CASSSPGTYNNRYNEQFF. The CDR3 region has the DNA TGTGCCAGTAGCTCCCCGGGGACATATAATAATAGGTACAATGAGCAGTTCTTC.

The genes are TRBV18 and TRBJ2-3, with TRBD2 matching 11 bases. This CDR3 has 16 amino acids. The J segment lost 2 bases and the V segment lost 3 bases, leaving 4 bases of the junction unmatched. Germline CDR1 reads KGHSH; CDR2 reads LQKENI. CDR3: CASSPASGGLTDTQYF. CDR3 bases: TGTGCCAGCTCACCCGCTAGCGGGGGGCTCACAGATACGCAGTATTTT. Full variable domain (rest looked up from reference TRBV18 and TRBJ2-3): NAGVMQNPRHLVRRRGQEARLRCSPMKGHSHVYWYRQLPEEGLKFMVYLQKENIIDESGMPKERFSAEFPKEGPSILRIQQVVRGDSAAYFCASSPASGGLTDTQYFGPGTRLTVL.

The chain carries TRBV7-8 and TRBJ2-2, with D possibly matching TRBD2 (5 bases). The CDR3 extends over 14 amino acids. V was trimmed by 1 base and J by 6 bases, leaving 9 bases between them. Looked up from germline, CDR1 is SGHVS and CDR2 is FQNEAQ. The chain's CDR3 is CASSLGEIPGELFF. The DNA of the CDR3 is TGTGCCAGCAGCTTAGGGGAGATACCCGGGGAGCTGTTTTTT.

The chain has TRBV11-2 and TRBJ1-1, with D tentatively TRBD1 (6 bases). V dropped 1 base and J dropped 1 base, with 10 bases sitting between them. Germline assignment: CDR1 SGHAT and CDR2 FQNNGV. This CDR3 contains 15 residues. The CDR3 here is CASSLVGRGNTEAFF. As DNA, the CDR3 is TGTGCCAGCAGCTTAGTTGGCAGGGGGAACACTGAAGCTTTCTTT.

This rearrangement joins TRBV28 to TRBJ1-6; D is possibly TRBD1 (5 bases). Germline CDR1 reads MDHEN; CDR2 reads SYDVKM. CDR3 length equals 14 residues. The germline V and J ends were trimmed by 2 bases and 8 bases, with 10 bases remaining between them. CDR3 nucleotide sequence: TGTGCCAGCAGTTTAAGGGGTATTCATTCACCCCTCCACTTT. As protein: CASSLRGIHSPLHF.

V is TRBV9 and J is TRBJ2-3, with D possibly TRBD1 on 5 matching bases. Germline values: CDR1 SGDLS, CDR2 YYNGEE. V gave up 0 bases and J gave up 5 bases, with 10 bases separating them. This CDR3 has 14 amino acids. The DNA of the CDR3 is TGTGCCAGCAGCGTAGACGCAGGGAAAGATACGCAGTATTTT. It translates to CASSVDAGKDTQYF.

V usage is TRBV6-1 and J usage is TRBJ1-4; D perhaps matches TRBD1 (5 bases). Germline CDR1 reads MNHNS; CDR2 reads SASEGT. Trimming cost V 5 bases and J 4 bases, with 11 bases left between them. This CDR3 comprises 14 residues. The DNA for the CDR3 is TGTGCCAGCAGTCCGACAGTGATTAATGAAAAACTGTTTTTT. It yields the protein CASSPTVINEKLFF.

This clone showed up just once. J is TRBJ2-7 and V is TRBV6-5; 10 bases align to TRBD2. Germline V lookup: CDR1 MNHEY, CDR2 SVGAGI. This CDR3 spans 15 amino acids. J lost 0 bases, V lost 10 bases, and 9 bases had no gene match. CDR3 amino acids: CATPGLASNSYEQYF. CDR3 bases: TGTGCCACCCCGGGACTAGCGTCTAACTCCTACGAGCAGTACTTC.

This rearrangement joins TRBV5-1 to TRBJ1-1; D ambiguous. CDR1 and CDR2 from the germline V gene are SGHRS and YFSETQ. This CDR3 has 14 amino acids. V gave up 0 bases and J gave up 4 bases, with 10 bases separating them. This CDR3 is CASSLGLGVTEAFF. CDR3 DNA: TGCGCCAGCAGCTTGGGTCTCGGGGTCACTGAAGCTTTCTTT.

The chain links TRBV9 to TRBJ2-4; a possible D gene is TRBD2 (5 bases). Germline V gene data show CDR1 as SGDLS and CDR2 as YYNGEE. V was trimmed by 3 bases and J by 0 bases, leaving 7 bases between them. The CDR3 extends over 14 amino acids. CDR3 in DNA: TGTGCCAGCAGCGGGGAGATAGCCAAAAACATTCAGTACTTC. The encoded protein is CASSGEIAKNIQYF.

The chain carries TRBV7-6 and TRBJ1-1; the match to TRBD1 covers 7 bases. The CDR3 runs 16 residues. V shed 4 bases and J 1 base; nucleotides not matched to a gene: 9. Germline CDR1 SGHVS, CDR2 FNYEAQ. The CDR3: CASSSRGTVGNTEAFF. CDR3 DNA: TGTGCCAGCAGCTCCCGGGGGACAGTCGGGAACACTGAAGCTTTCTTT.

CDR3 nucleotide sequence: TGTGCCAGCAGATTAGCGGGGGGGGGTGATACGCAGTATTTT. Protein product: CASRLAGGGDTQYF. The rearrangement links TRBV6-5 to TRBJ2-3; 11 nucleotides match TRBD2. The V gene's germline CDR1 is MNHEY and CDR2 SVGAGI. Losses at the gene ends were 6 bases for V and 6 bases for J; bases not matched to a gene: 5. The CDR3 totals 14 residues.

This clone has more than one count but fewer than ten. The genes are TRBV19 and TRBJ1-3, with D perhaps matching TRBD1 (6 bases). CDR1 and CDR2 (germline): LNHDA, SQIVND (reference sequence). Between the trimmed V and J ends, which lost 2 bases and 5 bases, there was a span of 16 bases. This CDR3 is built from 16 residues. CDR3 DNA sequence: TGTGCCAGTAGTATATCCGGGACAAGAGCCCGAAACACCATATATTTT. As protein: CASSISGTRARNTIYF.

The genes are TRBV24-1 and TRBJ1-1; D not certain. CDR1 is KGHDR and CDR2 is SFDVKD in the germline V gene. The V and J ends lost 9 bases and 1 base respectively, with 8 bases between them. The CDR3 length is 12 residues. The CDR3 sequence: CATAAGNTEAFF. CDR3 coding DNA: TGTGCCACCGCGGCGGGGAACACTGAAGCTTTCTTT.

The chain has TRBV5-1 and TRBJ2-1, with 11 bases identical to TRBD2. The CDR3 length is 16 residues. CDR1 and CDR2 from the germline V gene are SGHRS and YFSETQ. V lost 4 bases and J lost 7; bases outside the gene matches: 10. The CDR3 DNA reads TGCGCCAGCAGCCGGGGGTGGGGACTAGCGGAAAATGAGCAGTTCTTC. This translates into CASSRGWGLAENEQFF. Supplemented by reference TRBV5-1 and TRBJ2-1, the full variable domain reads KAGVTQTPRYLIKTRGQQVTLSCSPISGHRSVSWYQQTPGQGLQFLFEYFSETQRNKGNFPGRFSGRQFSNSRSEMNVSTLELGDSALYLCASSRGWGLAENEQFFGPGTRLTVL.

The chain is built from TRBV25-1 and TRBJ2-5; D possibly corresponds to TRBD2 (5 bases). From germline, CDR1 is MGHDK and CDR2 SYGVNS. Trimming took 3 bases from V and 4 from J, leaving 9 bases between them. The CDR3 is made up of 13 amino acids. The CDR3 reads CASSDYGVETQYF. DNA of the CDR3: TGTGCCAGCAGTGATTACGGGGTAGAGACCCAGTACTTC.

The chain carries TRBV3-1 (or the pseudogene TRBV3-2) and TRBJ2-3; 11 nucleotides line up with TRBD2. Germline assignment: CDR1 LGHDT and CDR2 YNNKEL (reference sequence). This CDR3 spans 15 amino acids. The ends lost 7 bases at V and 3 bases at J; junction bases unmatched: 6. Here the CDR3 reads CASTSGTSGTDTQYF. The CDR3 DNA follows: TGTGCCAGCACGTCCGGGACTAGCGGAACAGATACGCAGTATTTT.

Concerning this clone itself: In the same sample, other DNA sequences code for this CDR3. This chain connects TRBV5-1 to TRBJ1-5; 12 bases are a match to TRBD1. CDR1 is SGHRS and CDR2 is YFSETQ in the germline V gene. This CDR3 is 15 amino acids long. The trim removed 4 bases at V and 7 bases at J, leaving 6 bases unmatched. The CDR3 loop is CASSPGQGAGQPQHF. CDR3 in DNA: TGCGCCAGCAGCCCGGGACAGGGGGCAGGGCAGCCCCAGCATTTT.